This TCR beta chain was sequenced during a study of vaccination and CD4 T cells after COVID-19. Sequenced with the Oncomine TCR Beta short-read assay was DNA taken from cultured CD4+ T cells. One entry per CDR3 protein, called by TCRdb with MiXCR from the PCR reads. This sample has 13,000 to 15,000 distinct CDR3 sequences; around 60% occur once, and the top ten carry roughly 21%. Noted treatment: approximately nine-day PBMC culture with coronavirus spike peptide pools or control peptides (ViraFEST assay). Unmatched junction bases numbered 10, after V lost 6 bases and J lost 1 base. The germline V gene has CDR1 MNHEY and CDR2 SVGEGT. The CDR3 covers 16 residues. For this clonotype: Its cognate antigen is unknown.

This TCR came from a human donor who had recovered from COVID-19. The chain links TRBV6-2 or TRBV6-3 to TRBJ2-7, with 9 bases that match TRBD2. The sample consisted of CD4+ T cells from blood, cultured in vitro. CDR3 DNA sequence: TGTGCCAGCAGCCTCAACAGACTAGCGGATTCCTACGAGCAGTACTTC. This encodes CASSLNRLADSYEQYF.